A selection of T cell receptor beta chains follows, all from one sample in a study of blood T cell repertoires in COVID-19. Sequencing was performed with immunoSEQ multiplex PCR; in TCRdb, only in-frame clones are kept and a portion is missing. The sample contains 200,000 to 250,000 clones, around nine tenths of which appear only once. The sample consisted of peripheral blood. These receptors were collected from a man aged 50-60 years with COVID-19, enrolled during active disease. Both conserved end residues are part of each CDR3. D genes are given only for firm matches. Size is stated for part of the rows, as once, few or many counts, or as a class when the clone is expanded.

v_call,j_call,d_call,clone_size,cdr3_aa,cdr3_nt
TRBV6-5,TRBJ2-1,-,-,CASSYSSRRRGNEQFF,TGTGCCAGCAGTTACTCGAGTAGGCGTAGGGGCAATGAGCAGTTCTTC
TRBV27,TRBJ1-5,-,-,CASSSRGLRDQPQHF,TGTGCCAGCAGTTCCCGAGGGTTAAGGGATCAGCCCCAGCATTTT
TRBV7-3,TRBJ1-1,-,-,CASSSVKSTEAFF,TGTGCCAGCTCCAGTGTTAAAAGTACTGAAGCTTTCTTT
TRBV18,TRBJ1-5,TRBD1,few,CASSRTGLDQPQHF,TGTGCCAGCTCAAGGACAGGGTTGGATCAGCCCCAGCATTTT
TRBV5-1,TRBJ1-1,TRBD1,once,CASSLAVGGGYTEAFF,TGCGCCAGCAGCTTGGCGGTCGGAGGGGGCTACACTGAAGCTTTCTTT
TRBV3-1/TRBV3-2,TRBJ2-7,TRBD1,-,CASSQGAGGGVQQYF,TGTGCCAGCAGCCAAGGGGCAGGGGGTGGGGTGCAGCAGTACTTC
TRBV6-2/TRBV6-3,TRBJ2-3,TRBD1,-,CASSRTGSPDTQYF,TGTGCCAGCAGTCGGACAGGGAGCCCAGATACGCAGTATTTT
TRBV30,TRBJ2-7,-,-,CAWSVKPYEQYF,TGTGCCTGGAGTGTTAAGCCATACGAGCAGTACTTC
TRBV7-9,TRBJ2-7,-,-,CASSSPPRGSSYEQYF,TGTGCCAGCAGCTCCCCACCAAGGGGATCGTCCTACGAGCAGTACTTC
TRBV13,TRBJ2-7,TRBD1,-,CASTRDRGYEQYF,TGTGCCAGCACCCGGGACAGGGGGTACGAGCAGTACTTC
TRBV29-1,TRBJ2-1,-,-,CRIGGKGNEQFF,TGCAGGATCGGAGGGAAGGGCAATGAGCAGTTCTTC
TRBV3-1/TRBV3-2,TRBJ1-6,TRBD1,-,CASTRDRLGSPLHF,TGTGCCAGCACCCGGGACAGGTTGGGCTCACCCCTCCACTTT
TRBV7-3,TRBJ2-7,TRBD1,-,CASSSGQGPYEQYF,TGTGCCAGCAGCTCGGGACAGGGGCCCTACGAGCAGTACTTC
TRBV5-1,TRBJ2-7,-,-,CASSVDSYEQYF,TGCGCCAGCAGCGTAGACAGTTACGAGCAGTACTTC
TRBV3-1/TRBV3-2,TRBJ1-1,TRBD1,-,CASSSVLGTGNTEAFF,TGTGCCAGCAGCTCTGTTCTGGGGACAGGGAACACTGAAGCTTTCTTT
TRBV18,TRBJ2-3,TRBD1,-,CASSPRQGGTDTQYF,TGTGCCAGCTCCCCGCGCCAGGGGGGCACAGATACGCAGTATTTT
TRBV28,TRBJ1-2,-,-,CASSSQLNYGYTF,TGTGCCAGCAGTTCACAGCTTAACTATGGCTACACCTTC
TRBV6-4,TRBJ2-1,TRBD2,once,CASSDYGGRGYNEQFF,TGTGCCAGCAGTGACTACGGCGGGAGAGGGTACAATGAGCAGTTCTTC
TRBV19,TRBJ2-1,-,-,CASSITASSYNEQFF,TGTGCCAGTAGTATTACTGCTAGCTCCTACAATGAGCAGTTCTTC
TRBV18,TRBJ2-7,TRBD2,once,CASSPQLAGPTNEQYF,TGTGCCAGCTCACCACAGCTAGCGGGCCCAACAAACGAGCAGTACTTC
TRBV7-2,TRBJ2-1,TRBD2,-,CASRGGGLAGYNEQFF,TGTGCCAGCCGGGGAGGTGGGCTAGCGGGATACAATGAGCAGTTCTTC
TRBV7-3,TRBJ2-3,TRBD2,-,CASSPRGTSGLTDTQYF,TGTGCCAGCAGCCCAAGAGGGACTAGCGGACTCACAGATACGCAGTATTTT
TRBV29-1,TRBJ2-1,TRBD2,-,CSGLGGTRDNEQFF,TGCAGCGGACTAGGTGGGACTAGAGACAATGAGCAGTTCTTC
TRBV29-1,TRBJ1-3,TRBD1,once,CSAGQGVFGNTIYF,TGCAGCGCGGGACAGGGGGTTTTTGGAAACACCATATATTTT
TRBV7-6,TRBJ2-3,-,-,CASSPTRRVSSTDTQYF,TGTGCCAGCAGCCCTACCCGTAGAGTTTCTAGCACAGATACGCAGTATTTT
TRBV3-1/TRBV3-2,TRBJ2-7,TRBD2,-,CASSQDPGLAGVLGSDEQYF,TGTGCCAGCAGCCAAGACCCGGGACTAGCGGGAGTCTTAGGGTCGGACGAGCAGTACTTC
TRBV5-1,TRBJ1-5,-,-,CASSTGGGNQPQHF,TGCGCCAGCAGCACGGGTGGCGGCAATCAGCCCCAGCATTTT
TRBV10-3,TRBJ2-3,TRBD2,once,CAISVSSGGTDTQYF,TGTGCCATCAGTGTATCGAGCGGGGGTACAGATACGCAGTATTTT
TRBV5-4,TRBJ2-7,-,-,CASSGSSYEQYF,TGTGCCAGCAGCGGGAGCTCCTACGAGCAGTACTTC
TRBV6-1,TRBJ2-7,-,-,CASSESRGSGLLGYEQYF,TGTGCCAGCAGTGAATCCAGGGGTAGCGGGTTACTCGGGTACGAGCAGTACTTC
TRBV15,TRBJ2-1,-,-,CATAWSVVDNEQFF,TGTGCCACGGCCTGGAGCGTAGTGGACAATGAGCAGTTCTTC
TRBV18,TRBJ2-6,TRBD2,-,CASSPRRGANSGANVLTF,TGTGCCAGCTCACCACGGCGGGGGGCTAACTCTGGGGCCAACGTCCTGACTTTC
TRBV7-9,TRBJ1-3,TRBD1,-,CASSHSRTGDTIYF,TGTGCCAGCAGTCATTCACGAACAGGGGACACCATATATTTT
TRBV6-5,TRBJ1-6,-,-,CASDSTTDSPLHF,TGTGCCAGCGACAGCACTACTGATTCACCCCTCCACTTT
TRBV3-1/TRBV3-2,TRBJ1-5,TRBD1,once,CASSPNSGQGGQPQHF,TGTGCCAGCAGCCCCAACTCCGGACAGGGTGGCCAGCCCCAGCATTTT
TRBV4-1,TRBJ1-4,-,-,CASSQRTGNGGEKLFF,TGCGCCAGCAGCCAACGTACAGGGAATGGCGGTGAAAAACTGTTTTTT
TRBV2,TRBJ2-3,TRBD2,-,CASSEIAGLDTQYF,TGTGCCAGCAGTGAGATAGCGGGGCTAGATACGCAGTATTTT
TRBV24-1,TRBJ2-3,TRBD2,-,CATSGASGGADTQYF,TGTGCCACCAGTGGGGCTAGCGGGGGGGCAGATACGCAGTATTTT
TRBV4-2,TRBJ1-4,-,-,CASSQDLSFEKLFF,TGTGCCAGCAGCCAAGATCTGAGTTTTGAAAAACTGTTTTTT
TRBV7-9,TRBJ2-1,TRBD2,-,CASSPSDGAGESNEQFF,TGTGCCAGCAGCCCATCTGACGGCGCGGGGGAAAGCAATGAGCAGTTCTTC
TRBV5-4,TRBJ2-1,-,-,CASSLAPASNEQFF,TGTGCCAGCAGCTTGGCCCCAGCGAGCAATGAGCAGTTCTTC
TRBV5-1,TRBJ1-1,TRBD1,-,CASSRGQGNTEAFF,TGCGCCAGCAGCCGAGGACAGGGGAACACTGAAGCTTTCTTT
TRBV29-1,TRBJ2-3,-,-,CSVEEGTSTDTQYF,TGCAGCGTTGAGGAGGGGACTAGCACAGATACGCAGTATTTT
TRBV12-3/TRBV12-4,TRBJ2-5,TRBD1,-,CASRQGQAGAQYF,TGTGCCAGCAGGCAGGGACAGGCTGGGGCCCAGTACTTC
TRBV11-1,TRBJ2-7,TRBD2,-,CASSLGLAGSYEQYF,TGTGCCAGCAGCTTAGGACTAGCGGGATCCTACGAGCAGTACTTC
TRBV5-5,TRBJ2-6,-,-,CASSLVVFGGSGANVLTF,TGTGCCAGCAGCTTGGTGGTATTCGGGGGATCCGGGGCCAACGTCCTGACTTTC
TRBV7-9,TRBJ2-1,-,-,CASSPGAKGLF,TGTGCCAGCAGCCCAGGGGCAAAGGGGCTCTTC